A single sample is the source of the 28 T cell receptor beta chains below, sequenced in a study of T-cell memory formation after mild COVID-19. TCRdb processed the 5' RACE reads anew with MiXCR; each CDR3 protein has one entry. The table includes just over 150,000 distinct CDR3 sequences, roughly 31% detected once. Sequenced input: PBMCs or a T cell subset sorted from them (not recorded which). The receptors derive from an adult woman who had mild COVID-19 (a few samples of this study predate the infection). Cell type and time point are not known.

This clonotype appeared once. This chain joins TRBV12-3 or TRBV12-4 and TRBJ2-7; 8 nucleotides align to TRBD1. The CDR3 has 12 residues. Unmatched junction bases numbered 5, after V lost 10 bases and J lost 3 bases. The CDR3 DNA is TGTGCCACCTCAGGGGGCTTCTACGAGCAGTACTTC. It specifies CATSGGFYEQYF.

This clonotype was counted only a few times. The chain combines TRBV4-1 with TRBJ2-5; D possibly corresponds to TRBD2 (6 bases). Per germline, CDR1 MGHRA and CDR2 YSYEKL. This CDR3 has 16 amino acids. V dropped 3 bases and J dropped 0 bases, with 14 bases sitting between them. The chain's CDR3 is CASSHDMRGHQETQYF. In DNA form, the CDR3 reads TGCGCCAGCAGCCATGATATGCGGGGACACCAAGAGACCCAGTACTTC.

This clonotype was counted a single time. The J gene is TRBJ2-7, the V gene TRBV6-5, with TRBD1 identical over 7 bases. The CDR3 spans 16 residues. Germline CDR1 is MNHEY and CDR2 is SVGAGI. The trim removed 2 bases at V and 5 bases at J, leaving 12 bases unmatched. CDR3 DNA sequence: TGTGCCAGCAGTTACCTAGACCCGAACAGGGGCCACGAGCAGTACTTC. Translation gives CASSYLDPNRGHEQYF.

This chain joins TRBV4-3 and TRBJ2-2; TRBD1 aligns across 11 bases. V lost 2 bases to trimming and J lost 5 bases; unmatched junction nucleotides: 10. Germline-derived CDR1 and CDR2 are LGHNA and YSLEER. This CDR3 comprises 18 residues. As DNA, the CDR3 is TGCGCCAGCAGCCAACCCCAGGGACAGGGGGTTCGGACCGGGGAGCTGTTTTTT. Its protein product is CASSQPQGQGVRTGELFF.

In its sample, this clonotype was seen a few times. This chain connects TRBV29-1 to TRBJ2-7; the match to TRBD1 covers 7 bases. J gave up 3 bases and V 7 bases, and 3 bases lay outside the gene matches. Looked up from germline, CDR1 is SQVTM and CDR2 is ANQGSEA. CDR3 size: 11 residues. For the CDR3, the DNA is TGCAGCGCGACAGGGATCTACGAGCAGTACTTC. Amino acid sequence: CSATGIYEQYF.

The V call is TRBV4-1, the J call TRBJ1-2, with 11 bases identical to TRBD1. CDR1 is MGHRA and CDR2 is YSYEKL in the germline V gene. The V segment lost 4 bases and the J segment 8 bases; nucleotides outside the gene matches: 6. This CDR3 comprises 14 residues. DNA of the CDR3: TGCGCCAGCAGCCGGGACAGGGGGGACCAAGGCTACACCTTC. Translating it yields CASSRDRGDQGYTF.

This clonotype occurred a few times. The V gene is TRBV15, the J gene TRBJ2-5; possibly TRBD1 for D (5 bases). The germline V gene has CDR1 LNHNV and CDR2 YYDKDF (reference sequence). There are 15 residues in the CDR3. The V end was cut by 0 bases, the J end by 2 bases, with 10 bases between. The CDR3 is CATSRDRVDQETQYF. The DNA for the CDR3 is TGTGCCACCAGCAGAGACAGGGTAGATCAAGAGACCCAGTACTTC. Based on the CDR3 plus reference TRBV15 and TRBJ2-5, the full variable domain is DAMVIQNPRYQVTQFGKPVTLSCSQTLNHNVMYWYQQKSSQAPKLLFHYYDKDFNNEADTPDNFQSRRPNTSFCFLDIRSPGLGDTAMYLCATSRDRVDQETQYFGPGTRLLVL.

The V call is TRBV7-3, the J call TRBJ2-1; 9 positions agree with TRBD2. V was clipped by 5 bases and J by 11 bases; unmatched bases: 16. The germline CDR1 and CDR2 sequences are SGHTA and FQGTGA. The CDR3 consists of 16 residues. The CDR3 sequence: CASSPRSGRPLEKQFF. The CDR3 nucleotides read TGTGCCAGCAGCCCACGAAGCGGGAGGCCCCTTGAGAAGCAGTTCTTC.

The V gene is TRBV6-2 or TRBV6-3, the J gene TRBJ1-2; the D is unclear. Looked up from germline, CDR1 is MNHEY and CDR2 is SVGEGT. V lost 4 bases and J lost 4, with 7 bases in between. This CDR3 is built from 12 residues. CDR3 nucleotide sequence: TGTGCCAGCAGTTCCTACACCTATGGCTACACCTTC. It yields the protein CASSSYTYGYTF.

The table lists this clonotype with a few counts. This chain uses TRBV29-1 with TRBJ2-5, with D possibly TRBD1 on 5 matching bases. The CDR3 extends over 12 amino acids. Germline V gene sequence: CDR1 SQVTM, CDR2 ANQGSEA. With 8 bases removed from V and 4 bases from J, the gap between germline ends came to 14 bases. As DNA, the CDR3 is TGCAGCTTTGTTAGGGGATTAGAGACCCAGTACTTC. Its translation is CSFVRGLETQYF.

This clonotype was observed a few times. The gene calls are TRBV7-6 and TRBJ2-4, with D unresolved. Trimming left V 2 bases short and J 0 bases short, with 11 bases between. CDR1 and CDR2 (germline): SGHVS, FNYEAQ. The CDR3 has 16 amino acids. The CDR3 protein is CASSLSPALAKNIQYF. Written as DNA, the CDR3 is TGTGCCAGCAGCTTATCTCCGGCCCTAGCCAAAAACATTCAGTACTTC.

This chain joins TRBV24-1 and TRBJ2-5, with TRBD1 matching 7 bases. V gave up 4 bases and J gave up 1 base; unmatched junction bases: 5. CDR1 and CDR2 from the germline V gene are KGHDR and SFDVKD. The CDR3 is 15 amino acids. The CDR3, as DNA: TGTGCCACCAGTGACCGAGGGACAGCCCAAGAGACCCAGTACTTC. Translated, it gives CATSDRGTAQETQYF.

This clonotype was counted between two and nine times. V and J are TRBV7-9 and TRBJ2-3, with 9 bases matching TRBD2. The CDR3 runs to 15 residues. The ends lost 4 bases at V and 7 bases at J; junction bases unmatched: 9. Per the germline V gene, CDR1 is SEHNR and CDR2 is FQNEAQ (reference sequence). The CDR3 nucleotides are TGTGCCAGCAGCTCTCTAGCGGGAAAGGGGAATACGCAGTATTTT. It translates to CASSSLAGKGNTQYF.

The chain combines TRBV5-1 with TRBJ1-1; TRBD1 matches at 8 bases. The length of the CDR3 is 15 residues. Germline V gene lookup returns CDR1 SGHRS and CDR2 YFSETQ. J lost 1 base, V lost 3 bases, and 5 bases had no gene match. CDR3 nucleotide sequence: TGCGCCAGCAGCTCGTCGACAGGGGCGAACACTGAAGCTTTCTTT. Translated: CASSSSTGANTEAFF.

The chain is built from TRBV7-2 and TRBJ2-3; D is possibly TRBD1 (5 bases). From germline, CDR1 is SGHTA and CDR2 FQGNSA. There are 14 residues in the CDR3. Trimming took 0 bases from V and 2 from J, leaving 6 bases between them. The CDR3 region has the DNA TGTGCCAGCAGCTTAGCGGGGCCCACAGATACGCAGTATTTT. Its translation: CASSLAGPTDTQYF.

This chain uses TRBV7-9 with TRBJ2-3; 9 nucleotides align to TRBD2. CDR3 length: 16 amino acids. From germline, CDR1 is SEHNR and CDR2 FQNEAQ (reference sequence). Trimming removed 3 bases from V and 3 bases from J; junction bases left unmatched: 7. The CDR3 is CASSFPRGGNTDTQYF. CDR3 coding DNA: TGTGCCAGCAGCTTTCCGCGGGGGGGTAATACAGATACGCAGTATTTT.

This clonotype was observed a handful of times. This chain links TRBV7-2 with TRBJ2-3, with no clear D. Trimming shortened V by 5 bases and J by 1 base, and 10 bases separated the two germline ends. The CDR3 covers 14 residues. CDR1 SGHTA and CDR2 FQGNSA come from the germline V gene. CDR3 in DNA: TGTGCCAGCAGCAGGAGTGTCGGCACAGATACGCAGTATTTT. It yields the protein CASSRSVGTDTQYF.

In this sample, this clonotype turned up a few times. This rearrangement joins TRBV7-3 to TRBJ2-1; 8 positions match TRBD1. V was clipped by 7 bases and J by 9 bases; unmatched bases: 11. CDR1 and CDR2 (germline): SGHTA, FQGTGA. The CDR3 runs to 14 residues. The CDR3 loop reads CASTTGTGISEQFF. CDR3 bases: TGTGCCAGCACAACCGGGACAGGTATCAGTGAGCAGTTCTTC.

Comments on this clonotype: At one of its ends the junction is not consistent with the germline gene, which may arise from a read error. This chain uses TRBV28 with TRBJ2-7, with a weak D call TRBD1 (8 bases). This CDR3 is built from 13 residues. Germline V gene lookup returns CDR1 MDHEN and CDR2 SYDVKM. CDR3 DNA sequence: TGTGCCAGCAGTCCGCTCGCGGGGGCCAGGGGGCACTTC. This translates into CASSPLAGARGHF.

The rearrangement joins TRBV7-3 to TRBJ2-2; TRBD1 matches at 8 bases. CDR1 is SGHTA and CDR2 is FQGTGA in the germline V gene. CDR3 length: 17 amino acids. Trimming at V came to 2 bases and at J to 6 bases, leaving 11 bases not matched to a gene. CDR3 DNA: TGTGCCAGCAGCTTATCAGGGGGCGCCCGGGCCGCCGGGGAGCTGTTTTTT. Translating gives CASSLSGGARAAGELFF.

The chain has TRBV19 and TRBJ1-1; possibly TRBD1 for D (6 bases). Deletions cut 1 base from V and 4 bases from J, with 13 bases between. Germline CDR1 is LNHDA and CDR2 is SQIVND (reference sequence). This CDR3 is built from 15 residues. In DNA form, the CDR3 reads TGTGCCAGTAGTATAGGTCTAGGGGGAATCACTGAAGCTTTCTTT. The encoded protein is CASSIGLGGITEAFF.

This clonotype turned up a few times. The CDR3 DNA sequence: TGTGCCAGCAGTCGGGACAGGGCGGTAGGTCAGCCCCAGCATTTT. Amino acid sequence: CASSRDRAVGQPQHF. The rearrangement joins TRBV12-3 or TRBV12-4 to TRBJ1-5; 9 bases are a match to TRBD1. V was pared by 5 bases and J by 6 bases, with 8 bases of the junction left unmatched. The CDR3 loop spans 15 amino acids.

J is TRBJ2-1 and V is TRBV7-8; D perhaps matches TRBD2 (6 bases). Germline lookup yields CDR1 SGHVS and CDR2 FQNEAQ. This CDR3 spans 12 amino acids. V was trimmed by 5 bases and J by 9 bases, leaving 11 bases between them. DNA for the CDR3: TGTGCCAGCAGCCCCGGGAGTCTTGAGCAGTTCTTC. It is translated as CASSPGSLEQFF.

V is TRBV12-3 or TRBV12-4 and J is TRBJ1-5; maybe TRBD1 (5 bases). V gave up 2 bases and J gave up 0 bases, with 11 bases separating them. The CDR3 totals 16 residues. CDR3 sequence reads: CASSLRGPYSNQPQHF. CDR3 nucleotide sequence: TGTGCCAGCAGTTTAAGGGGCCCGTATAGCAATCAGCCCCAGCATTTT.

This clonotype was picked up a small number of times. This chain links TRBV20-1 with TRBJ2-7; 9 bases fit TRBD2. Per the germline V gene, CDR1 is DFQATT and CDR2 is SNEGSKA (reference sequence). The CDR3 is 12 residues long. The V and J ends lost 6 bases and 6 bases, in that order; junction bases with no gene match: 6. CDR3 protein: CSASSGRLEQYF. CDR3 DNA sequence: TGCAGTGCCAGTAGCGGGAGACTCGAGCAGTACTTC.

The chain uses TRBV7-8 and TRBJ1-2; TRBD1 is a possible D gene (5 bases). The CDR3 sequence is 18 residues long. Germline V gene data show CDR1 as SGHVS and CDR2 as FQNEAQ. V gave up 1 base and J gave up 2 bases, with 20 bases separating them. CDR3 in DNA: TGTGCCAGCAGCTTAGACGCGTCAGGGTTGGGTAGGAACTATGGCTACACCTTC. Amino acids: CASSLDASGLGRNYGYTF.

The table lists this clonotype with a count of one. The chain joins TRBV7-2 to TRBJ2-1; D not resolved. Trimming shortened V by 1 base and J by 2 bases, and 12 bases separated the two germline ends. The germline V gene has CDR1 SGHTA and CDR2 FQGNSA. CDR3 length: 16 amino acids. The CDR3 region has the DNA TGTGCCAGCAGCTTAGTGGGCGGACCGACCTACAATGAGCAGTTCTTC. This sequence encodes CASSLVGGPTYNEQFF.

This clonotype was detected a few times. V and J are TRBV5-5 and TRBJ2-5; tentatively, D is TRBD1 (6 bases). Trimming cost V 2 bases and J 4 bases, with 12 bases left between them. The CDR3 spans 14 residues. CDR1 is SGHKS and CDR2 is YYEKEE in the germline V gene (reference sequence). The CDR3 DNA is TGTGCCAGCAGCTTTCAGGGGCTGGGAGAGACCCAGTACTTC. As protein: CASSFQGLGETQYF.